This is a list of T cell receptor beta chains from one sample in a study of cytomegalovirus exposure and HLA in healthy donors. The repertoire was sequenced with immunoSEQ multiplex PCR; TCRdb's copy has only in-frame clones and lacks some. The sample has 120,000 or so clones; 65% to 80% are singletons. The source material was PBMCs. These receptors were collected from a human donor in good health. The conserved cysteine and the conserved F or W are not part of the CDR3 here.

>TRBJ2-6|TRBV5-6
ASSLERLAGGGGANGLT
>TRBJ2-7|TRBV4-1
ASRGGGSYEQY
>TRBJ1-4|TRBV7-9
ASSLTGGNEKLF
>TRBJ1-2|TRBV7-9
ASSPGQGEGGYT
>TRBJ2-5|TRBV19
ASRKTGSQETQY
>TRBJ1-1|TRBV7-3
ASSLILSPGQGTEAF
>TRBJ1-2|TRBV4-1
ASSQGPTDHYGYT
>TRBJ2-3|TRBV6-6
ASRPGDSDTQY
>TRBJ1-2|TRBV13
ASSQKGGQTYGYT
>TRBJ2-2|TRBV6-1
ASHRDRVSIGELF
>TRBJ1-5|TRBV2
ASSESHSNQPQH
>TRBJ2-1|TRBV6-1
ASSELSSDPRYNEQF
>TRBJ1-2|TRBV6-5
ASSTDRASYGYT
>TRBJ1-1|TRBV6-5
ASSYSTGLTEAF
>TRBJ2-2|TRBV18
ASSATSGTNTGELF
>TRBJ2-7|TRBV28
ASRLIRDFSYEQY
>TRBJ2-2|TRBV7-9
ASSLDRGNTGELF
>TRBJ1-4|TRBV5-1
ASSHGQGNEKLF
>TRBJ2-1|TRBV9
ASSLTGLAYNEQF
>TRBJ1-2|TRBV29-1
SVSAGTGGSYGYT
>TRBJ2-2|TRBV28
ASSFRLAGGELF
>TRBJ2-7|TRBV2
ASSDLARTHEQY
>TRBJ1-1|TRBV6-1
ASSEGPGHPEAF
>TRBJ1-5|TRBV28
ASSLGSPNQPQH
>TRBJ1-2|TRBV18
ASSPLGRGHYGYT
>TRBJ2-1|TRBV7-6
ASSLAQGLTSVQQF
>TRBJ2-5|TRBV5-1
ASSLGGPRETQY
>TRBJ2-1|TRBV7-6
ASIAGTSGEKQF
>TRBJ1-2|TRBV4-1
ASSRSAETNYGYA
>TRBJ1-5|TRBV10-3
AISDSGGNQPQH
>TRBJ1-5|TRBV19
ASRGTDFNQPQH
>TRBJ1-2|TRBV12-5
ASGVSGTGLNYGYT
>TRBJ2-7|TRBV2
ASIRDRSYEQY
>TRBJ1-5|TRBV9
ASSPGLFDQPQH
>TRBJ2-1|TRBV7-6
ASSKGGRESIGEQF
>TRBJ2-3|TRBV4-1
ASSQVAGGRDTQY
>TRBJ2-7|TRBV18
ASSPPGLSQEQY
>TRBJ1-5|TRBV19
ASFDRGQGQPQH
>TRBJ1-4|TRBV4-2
ASSQDSGSTNEKLF
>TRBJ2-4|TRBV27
ASSLSVTAAKNSQY